These 27 T cell receptor beta chains share one sample of origin, sequenced in a study of blood T cell repertoires in COVID-19. TCRdb's table, derived via immunoSEQ multiplex PCR, lists solely in-frame clones and lacks some. Seen here are 200,000 or so clones, about 81% observed once, and the top ten hold around 14%. Sample: peripheral blood. Receptors were obtained from a man younger than 40 with active or convalescent COVID-19.

The chain carries TRBV6-5 and TRBJ1-2, with D uncertain. CDR1 and CDR2 (germline): MNHEY, SVGAGI. V lost 0 bases to trimming and J lost 4 bases, with 15 bases between them. The length of the CDR3 is 16 residues. The CDR3 DNA follows: TGTGCCAGCAGTTACTCGAAGTTGGGCTCCCCCTATGGCTACACCTTC. Its protein product is CASSYSKLGSPYGYTF.

The table lists this clone with a count of one. V and J are TRBV10-2 and TRBJ1-1; unclear D gene. CDR1 is WSHSY and CDR2 is SAAADI in the germline V gene. Between the trimmed V and J ends, which lost 1 base and 1 base, there was a span of 4 bases. The CDR3 sequence is 13 residues long. The CDR3 loop is CASSEYGNTEAFF. DNA for the CDR3: TGCGCCAGCAGTGAGTACGGGAACACTGAAGCTTTCTTT.

The gene calls are TRBV6-1 and TRBJ1-6; no clear D. The V gene lost 0 bases and the J gene lost 5 bases, with 8 bases spanning the gap. This CDR3 is 15 amino acids long. Per germline, CDR1 MNHNS and CDR2 SASEGT. This CDR3 is CASSEASGDNSPLHF. DNA for the CDR3: TGTGCCAGCAGTGAAGCGTCAGGTGATAATTCACCCCTCCACTTT.

V usage is TRBV21-1 and J usage is TRBJ1-4. TRBV21-1 is reported as a pseudogene. CDR3 size: 16 residues. In nucleotides, the CDR3 is TGTGCCAGCAGCATGACGTGGCCTAGGGAGGATGAAAAACTGTTTTTT. Its protein product is CASSMTWPREDEKLFF.

The rearrangement joins TRBV15 to TRBJ1-6; D is ambiguous. CDR3 length equals 13 residues. Trimming cost V 3 bases and J 5 bases, with 5 bases left between them. Germline V gives CDR1 LNHNV, CDR2 YYDKDF (reference sequence). CDR3 protein: CATSSPNNSPLHF. CDR3 nucleotide sequence: TGTGCCACCAGCAGTCCCAATAATTCACCCCTCCACTTT.

This chain joins TRBV5-1 and TRBJ2-5, with D unresolved. Germline V lookup: CDR1 SGHRS, CDR2 YFSETQ. The length of the CDR3 is 14 residues. V was shortened by 0 bases and J by 1 base, with 7 bases between the two germline ends. CDR3 sequence (DNA): TGCGCCAGCAGCTTGGTTGGCAGCCAAGAGACCCAGTACTTC. Protein: CASSLVGSQETQYF.

The chain joins TRBV30 to TRBJ1-1; 7 nucleotides align to TRBD1. Germline CDR1 GTSNPN, CDR2 SVGIG (reference sequence). This CDR3 region has 14 residues. V lost 7 bases to trimming and J lost 8 bases; unmatched junction nucleotides: 16. The CDR3 nucleotides read TGTGCCTCGAAGACAGGGCCCCTTGAAGTAGAAGCTTTCTTT. Residues: CASKTGPLEVEAFF.

The J gene is TRBJ2-4, the V gene TRBV5-6; 10 bases align to TRBD1. V lost 6 bases to trimming and J lost 7 bases; unmatched junction nucleotides: 10. This CDR3 has 15 amino acids. Germline V gene sequence: CDR1 SGHDT, CDR2 YYEEEE. Here the CDR3 reads CASTGGQGSTNIQYF. CDR3 in DNA: TGTGCCAGCACCGGGGGACAGGGGAGCACGAACATTCAGTACTTC.

The chain carries TRBV10-1 and TRBJ2-7; a possible D gene is TRBD1 (6 bases). Germline V lookup: CDR1 WNHNN, CDR2 SYGVQD (reference sequence). V was cut by 8 bases and J by 0 bases, with 17 bases left in between. The CDR3 spans 15 residues. CDR3 residues: CASRLTGSLSYEQYV. CDR3 in DNA: TGCGCCAGCCGTTTAACAGGGAGTCTCTCCTACGAGCAGTACGTC.

This chain links TRBV27 with TRBJ1-1; tentatively, D is TRBD1 (6 bases). Germline CDR1 reads MNHEY; CDR2 reads SMNVEV (reference sequence). There are 15 residues in the CDR3. The germline V and J ends were trimmed by 3 bases and 4 bases, with 15 bases remaining between them. DNA of the CDR3: TGTGCCAGCAGTTTTGAGGCAGGGGTCGGCACTGAAGCTTTCTTT. Its protein is CASSFEAGVGTEAFF.

A few counts support this clone. The CDR3 nucleotides read TGTGCCAGCAGCCAAGATTTGGGGCGCGAGCAGTACGTC. Its translation is CASSQDLGREQYV. The chain joins TRBV4-2 to TRBJ2-7; D possibly corresponds to TRBD1 (5 bases). V was cut by 0 bases and J by 6 bases, with 9 bases left in between. This CDR3 has 13 amino acids. From germline, CDR1 is LGHNA and CDR2 YNFKEQ.

This sequence joins TRBV6-2 or TRBV6-3 and TRBJ2-1, with TRBD2 identical over 9 bases. J was trimmed by 8 bases and V by 0 bases; bases with no gene match: 8. Germline lookup yields CDR1 MNHEY and CDR2 SVGEGT. This CDR3 is built from 16 residues. The CDR3 spells CASSYSLLAGDDEQFF. The DNA of the CDR3 is TGTGCCAGCAGTTACTCCTTGTTAGCGGGAGATGATGAGCAGTTCTTC.

The chain links TRBV5-1 to TRBJ2-5, with TRBD1 as a possible D gene (5 bases). CDR1 and CDR2 from the germline V gene are SGHRS and YFSETQ. Trimming removed 2 bases at V and 2 bases at J, with 13 bases between. This CDR3 region has 15 residues. CDR3 DNA sequence: TGCGCCAGCAGCTTTAATCCAGGGCTACAAGAGACCCAGTACTTC. The encoded protein is CASSFNPGLQETQYF.

The chain is built from TRBV5-6 and TRBJ1-5; a possible D gene is TRBD1 (6 bases). From germline, CDR1 is SGHDT and CDR2 YYEEEE. CDR3 length: 15 amino acids. With 0 bases removed from V and 4 bases from J, the gap between germline ends came to 11 bases. This CDR3 reads CASSLGQATNQPQHF. In nucleotides, the CDR3 is TGTGCCAGCAGCTTGGGACAGGCCACTAATCAGCCCCAGCATTTT. The complete variable domain, with remaining parts taken from reference TRBV5-6 and TRBJ1-5, reads DAGVTQSPTHLIKTRGQQVTLRCSPKSGHDTVSWYQQALGQGPQFIFQYYEEEERQRGNFPDRFSGHQFPNYSSELNVNALLLGDSALYLCASSLGQATNQPQHFGDGTRLSIL.

The V gene is TRBV19, the J gene TRBJ1-1; the D gene is possibly TRBD1 (6 bases). Germline values: CDR1 LNHDA, CDR2 SQIVND (reference sequence). CDR3 size: 15 residues. V was shortened by 4 bases and J by 0 bases, with 12 bases between the two germline ends. Here the CDR3 DNA reads TGTGCCAGTAGTAAAACAGGGATAATGAACACTGAAGCTTTCTTT. Its translation: CASSKTGIMNTEAFF.

This rearrangement joins TRBV9 to TRBJ2-3; TRBD2 agrees at 11 bases. CDR1 and CDR2 (germline): SGDLS, YYNGEE. Losses at the gene ends were 5 bases for V and 2 bases for J; bases not matched to a gene: 16. CDR3 size: 19 residues. CDR3 protein: CASSETLAGGLGATDTQYF. CDR3 DNA sequence: TGTGCCAGCAGTGAAACCCTAGCGGGGGGTTTGGGGGCCACAGATACGCAGTATTTT.

V usage is TRBV6-1 and J usage is TRBJ2-7, with TRBD2 as a possible D gene (5 bases). Germline V lookup: CDR1 MNHNS, CDR2 SASEGT. V lost 5 bases to trimming and J lost 0 bases, with 11 bases between them. This CDR3 is 14 amino acids long. CDR3: CASSSQRSSYEQYF. The CDR3 DNA is TGTGCCAGCAGTTCCCAGCGGAGCTCCTACGAGCAGTACTTC.

J is TRBJ2-3 and V is TRBV19; 10 nucleotides agree with TRBD1. With V trimmed by 1 base and J by 2 bases, 6 bases remained unmatched. This CDR3 spans 17 amino acids. Germline CDR1 is LNHDA and CDR2 is SQIVND (reference sequence). CDR3 protein: CASSIGETGGLTDTQYF. The CDR3 DNA reads as TGTGCCAGTAGTATAGGGGAGACAGGGGGCCTCACAGATACGCAGTATTTT.

This clone showed up just a few times. The chain is built from TRBV3-1 (or the pseudogene TRBV3-2) and TRBJ1-2; TRBD1 agrees at 8 bases. In germline, CDR1 is LGHDT, CDR2 YNNKEL (reference sequence). The CDR3 is made up of 15 amino acids. V gave up 1 base and J gave up 6 bases; unmatched junction bases: 7. This chain's CDR3 is CASSQADRAGNGYTF. The CDR3 DNA reads TGTGCCAGCAGCCAAGCGGACAGGGCGGGTAATGGCTACACCTTC.

The chain has TRBV24-1 and TRBJ2-1, with D maybe TRBD2 (6 bases). V was clipped by 1 base and J by 6 bases, with 9 bases between them. Germline V gene data show CDR1 as KGHDR and CDR2 as SFDVKD. This CDR3 comprises 14 residues. Written as DNA, the CDR3 is TGTGCCACCAGTGATTTTTTACTAGCCAATGAGCAGTTCTTC. Amino acids: CATSDFLLANEQFF.

CDR3 sequence: CASSSEWSSYNEQFF. The CDR3 DNA follows: TGTGCCAGCAGTTCAGAGTGGAGCTCCTACAATGAGCAGTTCTTC. The genes are TRBV6-2 or TRBV6-3 and TRBJ2-1; D gene uncertain. The CDR3 has 15 amino acids. Germline V gives CDR1 MNHEY, CDR2 SVGEGT. V shed 4 bases and J shed 0 bases, with 10 bases lying between them.

The chain has TRBV10-1 and TRBJ1-5, with no clear D. The CDR3 consists of 12 residues. V lost 4 bases, J lost 1 base, and 2 bases lay in between. Germline CDR1 is WNHNN and CDR2 is SYGVQD (reference sequence). CDR3: CASSASNQPQHF. DNA for the CDR3: TGCGCCAGCAGTGCAAGCAATCAGCCCCAGCATTTT.

This clone was seen more than once but under ten times. The rearrangement uses TRBV6-2 or TRBV6-3 and TRBJ2-1; 8 nucleotides align to TRBD2. Trimming cost V 5 bases and J 2 bases; bases outside gene matches: 11. Per the germline V gene, CDR1 is MNHEY and CDR2 is SVGEGT. This CDR3 is built from 17 residues. In DNA, the CDR3 is TGTGCCAGCAGTCCGCGGGCGAGCGGGGGTACCTACAATGAGCAGTTCTTC. Protein sequence: CASSPRASGGTYNEQFF.

The V gene is TRBV30, the J gene TRBJ1-1; D is uncertain. Between the trimmed V and J ends, which lost 5 bases and 3 bases, there was a span of 13 bases. The CDR3 runs 13 residues. Germline lookup yields CDR1 GTSNPN and CDR2 SVGIG (reference sequence). The CDR3 sequence: CAWGETGDTEAFF. DNA of the CDR3: TGTGCCTGGGGAGAAACCGGGGACACTGAAGCTTTCTTT. The complete variable domain, with remaining parts taken from reference TRBV30 and TRBJ1-1, reads SQTIHQWPATLVQPVGSPLSLECTVEGTSNPNLYWYRQAAGRGLQLLFYSVGIGQISSEVPQNLSASRPQDRQFILSSKKLLLSDSGFYLCAWGETGDTEAFFGQGTRLTVV.

The rearrangement uses TRBV21-1 and TRBJ1-2; TRBD1 was called by the table and not checked on the DNA. TRBV21-1 counts as a pseudogene. CDR3 length: 16 residues. The CDR3 sequence: CASSKEATGLNYGYTF. The CDR3 DNA reads TGTGCCAGCAGCAAAGAAGCGACAGGGTTGAACTATGGCTACACCTTC.

The chain joins TRBV24-1 to TRBJ1-2; D not certain. Germline values: CDR1 KGHDR, CDR2 SFDVKD. Trimming pared 9 bases from V and 6 bases from J, leaving 16 bases between. The CDR3 sequence is 13 residues long. The CDR3 protein is CATSSKRADGYTF. As DNA, the CDR3 is TGTGCCACCTCCTCGAAGCGAGCGGATGGCTACACCTTC.

This chain connects TRBV28 to TRBJ1-4; 8 bases map to TRBD1. The CDR3 is 15 residues long. V was pared by 4 bases and J by 5 bases, with 6 bases of the junction left unmatched. Germline V lookup: CDR1 MDHEN, CDR2 SYDVKM. The CDR3 spells CASSSRDRGNEKLFF. Written as DNA, the CDR3 is TGTGCCAGCAGTTCCCGCGACAGGGGAAATGAAAAACTGTTTTTT. Complete variable domain (other parts from reference TRBV28 and TRBJ1-4): DVKVTQSSRYLVKRTGEKVFLECVQDMDHENMFWYRQDPGLGLRLIYFSYDVKMKEKGDIPEGYSVSREKKERFSLILESASTNQTSMYLCASSSRDRGNEKLFFGSGTQLSVL.